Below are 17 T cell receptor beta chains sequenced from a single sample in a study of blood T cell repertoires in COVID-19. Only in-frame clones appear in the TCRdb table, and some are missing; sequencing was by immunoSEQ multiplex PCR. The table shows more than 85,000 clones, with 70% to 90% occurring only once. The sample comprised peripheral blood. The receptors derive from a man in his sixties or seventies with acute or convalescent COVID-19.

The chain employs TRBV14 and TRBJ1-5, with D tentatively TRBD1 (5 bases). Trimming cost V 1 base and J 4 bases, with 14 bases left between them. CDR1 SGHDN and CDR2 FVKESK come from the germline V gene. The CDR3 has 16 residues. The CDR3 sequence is CASSQGGPGENQPQHF. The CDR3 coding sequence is TGTGCCAGCAGCCAAGGGGGACCGGGGGAAAATCAGCCCCAGCATTTT. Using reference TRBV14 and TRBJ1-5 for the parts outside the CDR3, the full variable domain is EAGVTQFPSHSVIEKGQTVTLRCDPISGHDNLYWYRRVMGKEIKFLLHFVKESKQDESGMPNNRFLAERTGGTYSTLKVQPAELEDSGVYFCASSQGGPGENQPQHFGDGTRLSIL.

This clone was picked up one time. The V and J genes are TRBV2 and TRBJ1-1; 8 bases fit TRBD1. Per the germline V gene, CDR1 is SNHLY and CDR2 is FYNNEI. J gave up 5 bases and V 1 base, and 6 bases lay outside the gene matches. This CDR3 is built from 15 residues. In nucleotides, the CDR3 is TGTGCCAGCAGTGAAGGCGGACAGGGTGGGACTGAAGCTTTCTTT. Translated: CASSEGGQGGTEAFF.

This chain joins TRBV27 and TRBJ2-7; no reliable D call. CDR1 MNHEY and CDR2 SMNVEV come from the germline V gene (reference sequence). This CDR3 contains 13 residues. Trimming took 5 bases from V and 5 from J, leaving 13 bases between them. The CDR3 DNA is TGTGCCAGCAGTCTTTCGGATAGCAACGAGCAGTACTTC. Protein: CASSLSDSNEQYF.

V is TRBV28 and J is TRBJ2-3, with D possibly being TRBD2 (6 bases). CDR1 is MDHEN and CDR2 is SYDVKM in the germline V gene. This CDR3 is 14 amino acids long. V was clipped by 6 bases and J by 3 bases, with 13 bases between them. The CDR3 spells CASRPRGGTDTQYF. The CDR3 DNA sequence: TGTGCCAGCAGGCCTAGAGGAGGGACAGATACGCAGTATTTT.

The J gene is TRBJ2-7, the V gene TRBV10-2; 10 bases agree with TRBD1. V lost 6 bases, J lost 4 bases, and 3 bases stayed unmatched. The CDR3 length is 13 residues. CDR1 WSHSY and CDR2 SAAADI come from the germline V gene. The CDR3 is CASRRGQGYEQYF. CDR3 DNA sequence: TGCGCCAGCAGGAGGGGACAGGGGTACGAGCAGTACTTC.

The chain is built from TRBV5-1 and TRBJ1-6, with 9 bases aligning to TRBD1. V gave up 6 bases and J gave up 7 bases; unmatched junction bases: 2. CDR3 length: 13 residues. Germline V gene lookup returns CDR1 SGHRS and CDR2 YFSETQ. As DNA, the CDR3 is TGCGCCAGCAAAGGGACAGGGAATTCACCCCTCCACTTT. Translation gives CASKGTGNSPLHF.

The chain's CDR3 is CASSLGGGGFKETQYF. The CDR3 bases are TGCGCCAGCAGCTTGGGTGGAGGGGGCTTCAAAGAGACCCAGTACTTC. The chain joins TRBV5-1 to TRBJ2-5; maybe TRBD1 (7 bases). The germline V gene encodes CDR1 SGHRS and CDR2 YFSETQ. This CDR3 comprises 16 residues. Trimming pared 0 bases from V and 3 bases from J, leaving 15 bases between.

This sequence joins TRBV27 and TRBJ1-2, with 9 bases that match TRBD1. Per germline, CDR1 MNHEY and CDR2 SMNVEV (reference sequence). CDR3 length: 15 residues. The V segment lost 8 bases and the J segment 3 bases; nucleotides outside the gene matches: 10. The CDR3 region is CASYYRDREDYGYTF. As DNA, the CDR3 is TGTGCCAGCTATTACCGGGACAGGGAGGACTATGGCTACACCTTC.

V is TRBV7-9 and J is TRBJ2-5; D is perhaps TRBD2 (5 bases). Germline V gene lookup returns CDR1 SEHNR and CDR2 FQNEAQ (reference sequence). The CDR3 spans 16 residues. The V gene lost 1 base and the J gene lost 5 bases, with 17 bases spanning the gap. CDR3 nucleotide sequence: TGTGCCAGCAGCTTAGACGGGATACGGAGTGGGGAGACCCAGTACTTC. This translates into CASSLDGIRSGETQYF.

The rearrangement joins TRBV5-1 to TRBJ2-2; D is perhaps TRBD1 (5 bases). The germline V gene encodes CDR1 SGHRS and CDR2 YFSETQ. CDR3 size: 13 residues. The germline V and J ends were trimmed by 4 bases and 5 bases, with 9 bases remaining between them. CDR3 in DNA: TGCGCCAGCAGCGCGACAGCAACCGGGGAGCTGTTTTTT. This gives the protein CASSATATGELFF. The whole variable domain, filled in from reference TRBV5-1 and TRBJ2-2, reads KAGVTQTPRYLIKTRGQQVTLSCSPISGHRSVSWYQQTPGQGLQFLFEYFSETQRNKGNFPGRFSGRQFSNSRSEMNVSTLELGDSALYLCASSATATGELFFGEGSRLTVL.

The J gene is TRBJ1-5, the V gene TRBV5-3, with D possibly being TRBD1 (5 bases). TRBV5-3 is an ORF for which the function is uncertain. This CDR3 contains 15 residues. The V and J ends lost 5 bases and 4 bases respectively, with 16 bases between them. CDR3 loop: CARRSQGLGNQPQHF. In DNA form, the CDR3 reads TGTGCCAGAAGGTCGCAGGGATTGGGGAATCAGCCCCAGCATTTT.

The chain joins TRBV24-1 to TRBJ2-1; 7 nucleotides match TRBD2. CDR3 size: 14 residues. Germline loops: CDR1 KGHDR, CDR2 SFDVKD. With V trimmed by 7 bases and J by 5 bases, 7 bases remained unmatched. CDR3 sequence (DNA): TGTGCCACCAGCCCCGGGACTAAGAACAATGAGCAGTTCTTC. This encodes CATSPGTKNNEQFF.

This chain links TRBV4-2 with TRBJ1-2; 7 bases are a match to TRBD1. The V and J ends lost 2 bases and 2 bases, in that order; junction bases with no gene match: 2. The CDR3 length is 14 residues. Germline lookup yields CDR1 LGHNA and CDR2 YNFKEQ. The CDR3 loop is CASSQRGQNYGYTF. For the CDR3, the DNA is TGTGCCAGCAGCCAAAGGGGACAGAACTATGGCTACACCTTC.

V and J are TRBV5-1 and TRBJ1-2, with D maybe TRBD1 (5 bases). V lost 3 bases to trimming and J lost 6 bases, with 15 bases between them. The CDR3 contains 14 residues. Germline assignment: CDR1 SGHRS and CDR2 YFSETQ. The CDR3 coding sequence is TGCGCCAGCAGCTCGGGGGGTCGAGAGGATGGCTACACCTTC. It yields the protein CASSSGGREDGYTF.

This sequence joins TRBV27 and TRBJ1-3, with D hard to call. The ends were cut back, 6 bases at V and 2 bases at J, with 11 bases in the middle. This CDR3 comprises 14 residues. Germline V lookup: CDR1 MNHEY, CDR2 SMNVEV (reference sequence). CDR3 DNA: TGTGCCAGCAGCCGACTTGGTCCTGGAAACACCATATATTTT. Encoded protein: CASSRLGPGNTIYF.

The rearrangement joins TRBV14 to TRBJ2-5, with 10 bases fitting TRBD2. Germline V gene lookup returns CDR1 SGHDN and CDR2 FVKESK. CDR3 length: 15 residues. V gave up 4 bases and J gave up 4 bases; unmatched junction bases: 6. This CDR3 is CASSRGLARIETQYF. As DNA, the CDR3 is TGTGCCAGCAGCCGGGGACTAGCGCGCATAGAGACCCAGTACTTC.

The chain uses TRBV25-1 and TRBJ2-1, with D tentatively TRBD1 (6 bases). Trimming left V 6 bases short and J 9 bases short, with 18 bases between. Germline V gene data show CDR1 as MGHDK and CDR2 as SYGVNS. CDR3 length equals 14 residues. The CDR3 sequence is CASSPRDKEGEQFF. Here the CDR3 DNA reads TGTGCCAGCAGCCCCAGGGACAAAGAAGGTGAGCAGTTCTTC.